Described below is a single T cell receptor beta chain sequence and its context. There is no known antigen for this receptor. Base qualities were left out, and no much larger clone turns up one base away. Trimming at the junction amounts to 2 bases on V and 13 bases on J, and the germline ends lie 18 bases apart. For CDR1 and CDR2, the germline V gene (reference sequence) lists MNHEY and SMNVEV. From its cysteine to its phenylalanine, the CDR3 spans 14 amino acids. The CDR3 DNA has 42 bases and is translated from base 1. Peripheral blood CD8+ and CD4+ T cells from healthy donors, Susac syndrome patients and multiple sclerosis patients were profiled using high-throughput TCR beta sequencing. Treatment-naive patients with stable or active relapsing-remitting disease fulfilling revised McDonald criteria were used as multiple sclerosis controls. Bulk CD8+ and CD4+ T cells were purified magnetically by negative isolation, whereas CD8+ TEMRA cells were enriched by FACS. Blood was drawn into EDTA tubes, processed within 24 hours, and PBMCs were isolated by density gradient centrifugation. PBMCs intended for TCR sequencing were cryopreserved in liquid nitrogen and were subsequently thawed in a 37 degrees C water bath. The sorted or isolated CD4+, CD8+ and CD8+ TEMRA cells reached a purity of at least 90%.

RNA was extracted using the RNeasy kit, and about 0.45 to 1 ug of the RNA was reverse transcribed with random hexamers. The immunoSEQ multiplex PCR assay, covering 54 Vbeta and 13 Jbeta segments, was used to amplify TCR beta CDR3 regions. To correct PCR amplification bias, a synthetic template baseline was used for both primer optimization and computational correction. The study's own analysis went as follows. Reads were annotated to V, D and J genes according to IMGT and were analyzed with immunoSEQ Analyzer, with only productive sequences retained. Clonality was calculated as one minus the Shannon entropy normalized by log2 of the number of productive unique sequences. Public and private clones were assessed among the 100 most prevalent clones of each patient and control. Susac-specific clones were defined as absent from healthy and MS cohorts, over a thousand published viral clones and other ImmuneACCESS disease sequences. TCRdb reprocessed the public reads (quality trimming at Q25 with fastp, clone calling with MiXCR) and kept in-frame beta chains. Rows merge per CDR3 protein into single entries with the most common DNA and genes. These V and J calls derive from TCRdb rather than the authors' analysis. This sample lists under 150,000 distinct CDR3 sequences; approximately 89% were detected once. The ten largest account for about 0.23% of the sample.

The sample belongs to a study of CD8 T cells in Susac syndrome (dated by TCRdb to 2018 to 2020). A note on the overall study: Repertoire sequencing was used to test whether CD8+ T cell activation and differentiation in Susac syndrome was antigen driven. The study compared CD8+ T cell repertoire clonality among about a dozen healthy donors, about 14 Susac syndrome patients and roughly 15 multiple sclerosis patients.

Paper-wide results and their limitations: The number of individuals in the TCR sequencing and HLA analysis was acknowledged as relatively small.

The sample comprised CD8+ T cells from PBMCs. This clonotype originated in a human donor with multiple sclerosis. This receptor chain uses TRBV27 and TRBJ2-1; the D call could be TRBD1 or TRBD2, with each sharing 6 bases. The CDR3 protein sequence reads: CASSLIPGASLQFF. The sequenced DNA is TGTGCCAGCAGTTTAATTCCGGGGGCCAGTCTACAGTTCTTC.